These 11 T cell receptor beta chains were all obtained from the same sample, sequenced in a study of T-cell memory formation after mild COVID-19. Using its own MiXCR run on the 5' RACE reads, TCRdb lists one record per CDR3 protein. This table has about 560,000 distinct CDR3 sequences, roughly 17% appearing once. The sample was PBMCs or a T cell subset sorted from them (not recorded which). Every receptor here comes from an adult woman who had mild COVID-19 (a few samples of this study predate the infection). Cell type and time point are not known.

This CDR3 reads CASSQEGGANYGYTF. The CDR3 region has the DNA TGCGCCAGCAGCCAAGAAGGGGGGGCGAACTATGGCTACACCTTC. V and J are TRBV4-3 and TRBJ1-2; tentatively, D is TRBD1 (6 bases). The CDR3 runs 15 residues. V was pared by 0 bases and J by 2 bases, with 10 bases between. Germline CDR1 reads LGHNA; CDR2 reads YSLEER.

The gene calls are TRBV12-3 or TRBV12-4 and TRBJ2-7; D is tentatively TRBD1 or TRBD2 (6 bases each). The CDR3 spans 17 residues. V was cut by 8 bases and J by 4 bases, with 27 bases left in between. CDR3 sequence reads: CASRGRLGGSSSYEQYF. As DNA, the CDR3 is TGTGCCAGCCGAGGAAGATTGGGGGGCTCTAGCTCTTACGAGCAGTACTTC.

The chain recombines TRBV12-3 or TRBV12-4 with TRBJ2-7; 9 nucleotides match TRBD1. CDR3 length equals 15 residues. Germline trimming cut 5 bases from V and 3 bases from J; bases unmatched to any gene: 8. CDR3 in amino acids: CASSRGQGGFYEQYF. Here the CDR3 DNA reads TGTGCCAGCAGTCGGGGACAGGGAGGATTCTACGAGCAGTACTTC.

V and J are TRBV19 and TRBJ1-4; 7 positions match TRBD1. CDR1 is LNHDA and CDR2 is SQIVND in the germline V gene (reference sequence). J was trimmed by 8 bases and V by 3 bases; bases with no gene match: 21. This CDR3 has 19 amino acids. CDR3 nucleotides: TGTGCCAGTAGTATGGACTGGACAGGCCGCACACCCGATAGCGAAAAACTGTTTTTT. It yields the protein CASSMDWTGRTPDSEKLFF. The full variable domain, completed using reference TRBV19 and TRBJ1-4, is DGGITQSPKYLFRKEGQNVTLSCEQNLNHDAMYWYRQDPGQGLRLIYYSQIVNDFQKGDIAEGYSVSREKKESFPLTVTSAQKNPTAFYLCASSMDWTGRTPDSEKLFFGSGTQLSVL.

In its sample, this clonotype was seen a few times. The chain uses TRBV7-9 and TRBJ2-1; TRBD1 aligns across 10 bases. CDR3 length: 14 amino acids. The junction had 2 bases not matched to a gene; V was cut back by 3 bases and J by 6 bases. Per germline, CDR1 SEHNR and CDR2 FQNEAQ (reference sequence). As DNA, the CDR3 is TGTGCCAGCAGCTTGGGACAGGGGTTCAATGAGCAGTTCTTC. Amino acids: CASSLGQGFNEQFF.

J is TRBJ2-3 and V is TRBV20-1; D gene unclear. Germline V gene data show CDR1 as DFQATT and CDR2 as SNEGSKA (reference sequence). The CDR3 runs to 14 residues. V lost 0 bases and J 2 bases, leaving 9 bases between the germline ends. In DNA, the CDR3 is TGCAGTGCTAGAGATAACTTATACACAGATACGCAGTATTTT. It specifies CSARDNLYTDTQYF.

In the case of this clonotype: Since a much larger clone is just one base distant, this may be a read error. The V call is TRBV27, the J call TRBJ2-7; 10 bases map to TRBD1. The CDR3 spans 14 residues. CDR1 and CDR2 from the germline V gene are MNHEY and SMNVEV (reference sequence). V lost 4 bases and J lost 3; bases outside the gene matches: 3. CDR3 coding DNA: TGTGCCAGCAGTTACGGACAGGGGGACTACGAGCAGTACTTC. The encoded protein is CASSYGQGDYEQYF.

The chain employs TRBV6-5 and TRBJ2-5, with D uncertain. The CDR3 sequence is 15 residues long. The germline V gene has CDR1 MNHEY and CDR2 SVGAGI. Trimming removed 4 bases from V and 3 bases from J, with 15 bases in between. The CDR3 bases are TGTGCCAGCAGTTCGGCCGGACCAGCAGAAGAGACCCAGTACTTC. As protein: CASSSAGPAEETQYF.

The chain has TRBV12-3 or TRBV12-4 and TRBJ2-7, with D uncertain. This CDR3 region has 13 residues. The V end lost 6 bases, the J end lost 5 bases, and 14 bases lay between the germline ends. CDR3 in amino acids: CASSRIVPDEQYF. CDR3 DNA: TGTGCCAGCAGCCGAATTGTCCCCGACGAGCAGTACTTC.

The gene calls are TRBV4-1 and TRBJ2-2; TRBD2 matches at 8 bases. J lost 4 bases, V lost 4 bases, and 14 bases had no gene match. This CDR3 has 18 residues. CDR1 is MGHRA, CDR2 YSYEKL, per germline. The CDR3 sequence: CASSPVIGAGGSTGELFF. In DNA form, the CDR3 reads TGCGCCAGCAGCCCCGTAATAGGGGCGGGGGGTAGCACCGGGGAGCTGTTTTTT.

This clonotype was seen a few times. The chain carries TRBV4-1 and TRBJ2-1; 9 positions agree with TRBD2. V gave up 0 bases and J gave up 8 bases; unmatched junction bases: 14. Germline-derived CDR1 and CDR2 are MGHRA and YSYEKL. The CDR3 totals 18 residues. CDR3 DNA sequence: TGCGCCAGCAGCCAAGATATGGGGCGGGGGGGCTCTTACGATGAGCAGTTCTTC. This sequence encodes CASSQDMGRGGSYDEQFF.